Given below is one T cell receptor beta chain in context. The target antigen is unknown. This specimen comes from a study of cytomegalovirus exposure and HLA in healthy donors. Whole-study results and caveats: Most TCR sequences were rare, but some public TCRs occurred in many donors. In vitro data verified a few CMV-associated chains as specific for CMV antigens. TCR beta chains numbering more than 150 were designated cytomegalovirus-associated.

The CDR3 has 15 residues. The V end lost 5 bases, the J end lost 0 bases, and 14 bases lay between the germline ends. Germline assignment: CDR1 MDHEN and CDR2 SYDVKM. The donors were members of the validation cohort, which comprised about 130 subjects and was separate from the first cohort of roughly 700 subjects. Generated by immunoSEQ multiplex PCR, the TCRdb table keeps only in-frame clones and is missing some. The repertoire holds 55,000 to 65,000 clones, with roughly 96% as singletons. The sample consisted of PBMCs. This receptor was identified in a woman aged 18-35 years in good health and CMV-seropositive. The chain carries TRBV28 and TRBJ2-7; tentative D call: TRBD2 (6 bases). The CDR3 sequence: CASSPMGTYSYEQYF. The CDR3 nucleotides are TGTGCCAGCAGTCCGATGGGGACTTACTCCTACGAGCAGTACTTC.